The following is a TCR beta chain sequence with its context. Its antigen specificity is not known. No base quality information exists; no much larger clone differs at one position. The data belong to a study of T cell changes during pregnancy in multiple sclerosis (dated by TCRdb to about 2019). Study-wide context: Changes in the T cell repertoire over the course of pregnancy were examined in this study in women with multiple sclerosis.

The V and J ends are trimmed by 6 bases and 2 bases, leaving 15 bases between them. CDR1 and CDR2, looked up from the germline V gene, are MDHEN and SYDVKM. CDR3 length: 15 amino acids, cysteine to phenylalanine. CDR3 DNA is the only sequence kept; it has 45 bases, read in frame from the first base. The receptor library was made with the immunoSEQ multiplex PCR assay. TCRdb stores this immuneACCESS table with in-frame sequences only. Part of the clones is absent; in the studies checked, under half of the shortfall reflects unresolved V genes, and no reason is known for the rest. The sample table contains around 10,000 clones; only one count was recorded for about 83% of them. The ten largest clones take up under 20% of the sample.

The rearranged segments are TRBV28 and TRBJ2-3, with no D gene named confidently. The source is a female donor in good health, enrolled as a control in a pregnancy study. The source was CD8+ T cells from peripheral blood mononuclear cells, collected in the third trimester of pregnancy. This receptor carries the CDR3 CASRPRVQNTDTQYF. The nucleotide sequence is TGTGCCAGCAGACCTCGGGTTCAGAACACAGATACGCAGTATTTT.